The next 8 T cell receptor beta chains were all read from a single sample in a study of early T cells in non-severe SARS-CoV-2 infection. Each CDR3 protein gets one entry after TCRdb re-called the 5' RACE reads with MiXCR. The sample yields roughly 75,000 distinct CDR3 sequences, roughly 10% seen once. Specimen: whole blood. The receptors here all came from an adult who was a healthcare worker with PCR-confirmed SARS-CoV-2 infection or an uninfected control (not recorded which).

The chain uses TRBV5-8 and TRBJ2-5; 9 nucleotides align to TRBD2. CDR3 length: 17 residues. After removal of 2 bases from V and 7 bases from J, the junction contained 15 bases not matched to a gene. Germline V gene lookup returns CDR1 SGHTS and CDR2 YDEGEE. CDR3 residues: CASSFVAGGPVPGTQYF. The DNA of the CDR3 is TGTGCCAGCAGCTTTGTGGCGGGGGGGCCGGTCCCGGGGACCCAGTACTTC. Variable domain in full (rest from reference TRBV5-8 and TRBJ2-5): EAGVTQSPTHLIKTRGQQATLRCSPISGHTSVYWYQQALGLGLQFLLWYDEGEERNRGNFPPRFSGRQFPNYSSELNVNALELEDSALYLCASSFVAGGPVPGTQYFGPGTRLLVL.

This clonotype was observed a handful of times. The CDR3 spells CASSPRVIGDYGYTF. The CDR3 DNA is TGTGCCAGCTCACCACGGGTCATAGGGGACTATGGCTACACCTTC. The chain is built from TRBV18 and TRBJ1-2; tentative D call: TRBD1 (5 bases). V was shortened by 1 base and J by 3 bases, with 12 bases between the two germline ends. This CDR3 spans 15 amino acids. The germline V gene has CDR1 KGHSH and CDR2 LQKENI.

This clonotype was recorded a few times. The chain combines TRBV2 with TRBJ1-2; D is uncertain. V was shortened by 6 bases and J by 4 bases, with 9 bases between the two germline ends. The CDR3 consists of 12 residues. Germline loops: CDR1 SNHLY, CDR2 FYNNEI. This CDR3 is CASSGKFYGYTF. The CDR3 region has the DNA TGTGCCAGCAGCGGGAAGTTCTATGGCTACACCTTC.

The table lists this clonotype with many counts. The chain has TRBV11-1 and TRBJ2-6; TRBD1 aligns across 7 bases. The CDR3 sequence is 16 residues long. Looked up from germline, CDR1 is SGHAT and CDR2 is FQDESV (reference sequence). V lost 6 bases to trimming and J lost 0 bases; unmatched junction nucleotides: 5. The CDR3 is CASSTGAYSGANVLTF. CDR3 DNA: TGTGCCAGCAGTACAGGGGCTTACTCTGGGGCCAACGTCCTGACTTTC.

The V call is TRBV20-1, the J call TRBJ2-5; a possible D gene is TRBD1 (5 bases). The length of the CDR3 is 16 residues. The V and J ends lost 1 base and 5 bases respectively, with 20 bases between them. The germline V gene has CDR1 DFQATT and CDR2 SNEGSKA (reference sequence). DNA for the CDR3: TGCAGTGCTAGAGGAGACGGACAAACTCTGGGGGAGACCCAGTACTTC. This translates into CSARGDGQTLGETQYF.

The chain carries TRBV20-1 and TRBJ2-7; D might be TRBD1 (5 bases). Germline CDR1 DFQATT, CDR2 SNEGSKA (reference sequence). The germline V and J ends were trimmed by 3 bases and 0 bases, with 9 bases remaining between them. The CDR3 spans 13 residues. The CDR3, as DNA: TGCAGTGCTAGGATCGGACACTCCTACGAGCAGTACTTC. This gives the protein CSARIGHSYEQYF.

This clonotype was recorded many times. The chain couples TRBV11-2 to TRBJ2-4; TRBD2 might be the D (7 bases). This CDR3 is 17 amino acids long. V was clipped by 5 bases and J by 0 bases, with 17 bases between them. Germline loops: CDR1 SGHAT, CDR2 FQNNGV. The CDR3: CASSEGGGGLAKNIQYF. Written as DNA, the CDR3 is TGTGCCAGCAGCGAAGGAGGCGGGGGCCTAGCCAAAAACATTCAGTACTTC.

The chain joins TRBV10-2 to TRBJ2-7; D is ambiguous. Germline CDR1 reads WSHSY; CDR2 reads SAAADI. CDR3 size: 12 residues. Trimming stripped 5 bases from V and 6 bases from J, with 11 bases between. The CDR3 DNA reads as TGCGCCAGCAGTCGGATACAGTCCGAGCAGTACTTC. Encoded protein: CASSRIQSEQYF.